This TCR beta chain stems from a study of long-term antiretroviral therapy in people with HIV (dated by TCRdb to 2021 to 2024). Some background on the complete study: The earliest samples were collected approximately a decade before the 2015 WHO recommendation for immediate ART, a period when ART was typically delayed until CD4 counts fell. Of the 30 or so participants with HIV, approximately twelve were female. From fewer than 35 adults with confirmed HIV infection, the cohort provided 192 cryopreserved PBMC samples, gathered serially across a mean of around 6 years (range 1-12). No cross-contamination during QIAcube processing was seen in test extractions of a monoclonal T-cell line run alongside roughly 30 polyclonal samples. A retrospective serial study tested whether ART initiation and durable HIV suppression were associated with changes in peripheral blood TRB repertoire composition and diversity. What the work shows at the level of the full study, not this receptor alone: No data were available on ART adherence, viral resistance or therapy changes, limiting inferences about post-ART repertoire changes. A significant increase in TRB diversity was found to be associated with ART initiation, although TRB diversity was observed to remain significantly below that of transplant donor controls even after long-term ART. Samples dated from the mid-2000s to the late 2010s, and the ART regimens used may be less effective than current ones. CDR3 length ranges in HIV repertoires were narrower than in controls, and network structure suggested an antigen-experienced repertoire with only a slight naive shift after ART. Because cell numbers in pre-ART samples were limited, unsorted PBMC were profiled instead of sorted CD4+ and CD8+ T cells. Expanded TRB clones identified before ART initiation dominated the repertoire across all time points, though the dominance fluctuated and decreased in many PLHIV after ART. Since PBMC availability was limited, sequencing covered only the TCR beta chain, with no alpha chain pairing.

From its cysteine to its phenylalanine, the CDR3 spans 15 amino acids. Only the CDR3 DNA stays, 45 bases, in frame from base 1. V and J are truncated by 1 base and 1 base respectively, leaving an intervening sequence of 10 bases. Based on the germline V gene (reference sequence), the CDR1 and CDR2 sequences are PRHDT and FYEKMQ. The immunoSEQ hsTCRB v3.0 assay was used at survey level resolution for TRB variable region sequencing. The targeted TRB sequencing depth was roughly 35,000-50,000 T-cell genomes per sample. An Illumina MiSeq with a v3 150-cycle kit was used to sequence the pooled TRB libraries. On the study's bioinformatics: Repertoire analysis was performed in R inside a reproducible Nextflow workflow that covered QC, data transformation and analysis. LymphoSeq2, an R package for exploring AIRR-Seq data, was used to implement custom analyses. A handful of samples yielding fewer than 5000 total TRB sequences were excluded, leaving 150 to 200 analyzed HIV repertoires. Among the 180 to 200 retained HIV repertoires, 55 to 60 were collected before ART initiation and under 150 after ART initiation. Each repertoire was downsampled to 5000 TRB nucleotide sequences, and summary statistics were averaged across 100 downsampling iterations. TRB sequences were retained for analysis only if CDR3 regions of at least seven amino acids were present. Diversity was measured with a Shannon entropy-derived clonality score and the Gini coefficient. Repertoire networks linked the top 5000 CDR3 amino acid sequences whenever two sequences differed by an edit distance of one. For TRB CDR3 amino acid sequences, antigen specificity groups and MHC restriction were predicted with GLIPH2. CDR3 amino acid sequences were matched against VDJdb and McPAS-TCR to flag known CMV, EBV, HIV or tissue antigen associations. Pre-ART, post-ART and control groups were compared with Wilcoxon signed-rank tests and Holm-Bonferroni correction. TCRdb provides this immuneACCESS table in a form limited to in-frame rearrangements. Some clones are lacking; in checked studies, under half of them reflect an unresolved V gene, and why the rest are absent is not known. That table gives V, J and clone size, and the DNA gave D and trimming. For this sample the table gives about 22,000 clones, of which just over 85% were detected only once. The ten largest clones represent roughly 7% of the sample.

To be included, a participant needed at least one PBMC sample from before ART initiation plus at least two post-ART samples. Treatment was received in the United States of America by all participants with HIV. Before DNA extraction, cryopreserved samples of about 0.95-11 million PBMC were thawed and washed. At the time of the earliest PBMC sample for each participant with HIV, ages ranged from 23 to 54 years. PBMC samples from each participant spanned 1-4 timepoints before ART initiation and 2-8 timepoints after ART initiation, with a median of 7 samples. For every participant, serial HIV viral load, CD4+ T-cell count, ART history and demographic data were obtained. Using a Qiagen kit on a QIAcube, genomic DNA was extracted from unsorted PBMC, with samples processed in batches of 12. With respect to this clone: The antigen it binds to is not known. Per-base qualities were not stored, and no clone one base away is much larger.

Recombination connected TRBV13 to TRBJ1-1, with the D gene not clear enough to name. The TCR was taken from a woman aged 25 to 39 with HIV. Material: unsorted PBMCs, obtained 1.8 years before starting antiretroviral therapy. The CDR3 region reads CASSLEAAGNTEAFF. The DNA is as follows: TGTGCCAGCAGCTTAGAGGCCGCGGGGAACACTGAAGCTTTCTTT. With the portions outside the CDR3 filled from the reference TRBV13 and TRBJ1-1 genes, the complete variable region becomes AAGVIQSPRHLIKEKRETATLKCYPIPRHDTVYWYQQGPGQDPQFLISFYEKMQSDKGSIPDRFSAQQFSDYHSELNMSSLELGDSALYFCASSLEAAGNTEAFFGQGTRLTVV.